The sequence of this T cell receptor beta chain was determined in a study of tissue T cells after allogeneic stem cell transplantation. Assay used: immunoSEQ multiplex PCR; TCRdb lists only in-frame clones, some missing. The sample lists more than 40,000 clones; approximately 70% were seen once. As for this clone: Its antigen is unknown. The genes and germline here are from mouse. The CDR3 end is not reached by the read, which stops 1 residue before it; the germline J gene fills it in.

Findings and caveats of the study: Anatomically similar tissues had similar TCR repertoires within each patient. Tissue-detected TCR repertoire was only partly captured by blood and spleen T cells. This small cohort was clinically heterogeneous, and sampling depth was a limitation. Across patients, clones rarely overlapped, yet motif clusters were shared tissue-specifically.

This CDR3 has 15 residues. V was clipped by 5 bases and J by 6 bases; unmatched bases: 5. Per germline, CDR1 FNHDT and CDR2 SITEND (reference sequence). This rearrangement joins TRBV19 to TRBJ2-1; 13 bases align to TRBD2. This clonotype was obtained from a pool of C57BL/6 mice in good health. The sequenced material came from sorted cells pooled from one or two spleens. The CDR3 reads CASSGLGGRFAEQFF. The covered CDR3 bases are TGTGCCAGCAGCGGACTGGGGGGGCGCTTTGCTGAGCAGTTC.